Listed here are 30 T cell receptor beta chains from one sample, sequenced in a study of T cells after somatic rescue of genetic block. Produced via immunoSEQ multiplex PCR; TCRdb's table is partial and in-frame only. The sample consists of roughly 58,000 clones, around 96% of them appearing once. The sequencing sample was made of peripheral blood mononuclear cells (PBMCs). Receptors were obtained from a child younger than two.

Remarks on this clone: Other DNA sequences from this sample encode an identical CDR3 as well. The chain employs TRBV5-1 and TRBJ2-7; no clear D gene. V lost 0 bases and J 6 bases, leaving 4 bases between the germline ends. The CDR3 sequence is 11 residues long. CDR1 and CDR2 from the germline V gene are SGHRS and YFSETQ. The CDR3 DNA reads TGCGCCAGCAGCTTGGCGGGCGAGCAGTACTTC. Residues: CASSLAGEQYF.

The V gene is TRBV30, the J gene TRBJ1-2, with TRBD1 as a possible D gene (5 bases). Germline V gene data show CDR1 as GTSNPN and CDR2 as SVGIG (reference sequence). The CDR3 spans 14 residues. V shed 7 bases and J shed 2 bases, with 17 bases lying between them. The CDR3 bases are TGTGCCTTATTCGGGAGGGGTTCCAACTATGGCTACACCTTC. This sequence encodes CALFGRGSNYGYTF.

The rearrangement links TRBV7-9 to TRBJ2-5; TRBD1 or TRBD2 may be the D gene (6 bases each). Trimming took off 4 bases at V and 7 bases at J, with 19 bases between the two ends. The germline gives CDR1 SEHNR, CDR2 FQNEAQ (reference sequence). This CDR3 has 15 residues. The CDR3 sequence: CASSYKGGGQGTQYF. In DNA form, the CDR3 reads TGTGCCAGCAGCTACAAAGGAGGGGGGCAGGGGACCCAGTACTTC.

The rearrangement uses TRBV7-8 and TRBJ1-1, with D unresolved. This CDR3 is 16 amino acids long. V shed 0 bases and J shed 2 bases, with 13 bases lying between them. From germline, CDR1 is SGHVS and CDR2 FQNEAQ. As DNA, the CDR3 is TGTGCCAGCAGCTTAGCGATAGGACGGACCAACACTGAAGCTTTCTTT. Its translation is CASSLAIGRTNTEAFF.

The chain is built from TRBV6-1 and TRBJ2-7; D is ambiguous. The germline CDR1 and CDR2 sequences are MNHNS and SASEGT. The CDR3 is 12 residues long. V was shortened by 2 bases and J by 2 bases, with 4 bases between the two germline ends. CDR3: CASSELAYEQYF. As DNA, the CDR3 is TGTGCCAGCAGTGAACTAGCCTACGAGCAGTACTTC.

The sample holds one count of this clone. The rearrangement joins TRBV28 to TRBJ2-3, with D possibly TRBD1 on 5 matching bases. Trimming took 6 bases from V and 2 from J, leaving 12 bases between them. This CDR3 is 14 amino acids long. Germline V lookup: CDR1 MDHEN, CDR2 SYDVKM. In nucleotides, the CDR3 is TGTGCCAGCAGGTTAGGGGCGTTCACAGATACGCAGTATTTT. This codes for CASRLGAFTDTQYF. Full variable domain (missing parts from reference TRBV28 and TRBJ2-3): DVKVTQSSRYLVKRTGEKVFLECVQDMDHENMFWYRQDPGLGLRLIYFSYDVKMKEKGDIPEGYSVSREKKERFSLILESASTNQTSMYLCASRLGAFTDTQYFGPGTRLTVL.

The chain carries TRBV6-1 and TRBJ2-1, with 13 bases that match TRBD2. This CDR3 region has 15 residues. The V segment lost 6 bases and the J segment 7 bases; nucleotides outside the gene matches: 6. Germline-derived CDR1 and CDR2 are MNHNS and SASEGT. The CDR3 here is CASSRTSGSFNEQFF. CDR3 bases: TGTGCCAGCAGCAGGACTAGCGGGAGCTTTAATGAGCAGTTCTTC.

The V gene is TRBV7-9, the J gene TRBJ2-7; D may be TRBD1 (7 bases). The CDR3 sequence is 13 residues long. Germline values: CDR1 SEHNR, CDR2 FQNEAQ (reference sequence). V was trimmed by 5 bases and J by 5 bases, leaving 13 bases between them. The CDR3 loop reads CASSPDRTNEQYF. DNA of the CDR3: TGTGCCAGCAGCCCGGACAGGACTAACGAGCAGTACTTC.

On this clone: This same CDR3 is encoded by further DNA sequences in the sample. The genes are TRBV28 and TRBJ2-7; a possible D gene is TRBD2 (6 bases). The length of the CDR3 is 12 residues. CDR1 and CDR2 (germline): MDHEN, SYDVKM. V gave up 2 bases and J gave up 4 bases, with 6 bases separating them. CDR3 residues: CASSLGGYEQYF. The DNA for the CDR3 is TGTGCCAGCAGTTTAGGGGGGTACGAGCAGTACTTC.

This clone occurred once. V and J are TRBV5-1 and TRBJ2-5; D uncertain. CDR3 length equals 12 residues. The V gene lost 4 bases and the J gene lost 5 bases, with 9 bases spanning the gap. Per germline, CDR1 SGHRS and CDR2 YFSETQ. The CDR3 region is CASSAVRETQYF. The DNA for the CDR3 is TGCGCCAGCAGCGCCGTCAGGGAGACCCAGTACTTC.

The CDR3 here is CASSQDIWEWGTDTQYF. CDR3 nucleotides: TGTGCCAGCAGCCAAGATATTTGGGAGTGGGGCACAGATACGCAGTATTTT. The chain recombines TRBV14 with TRBJ2-3; D may be TRBD2 (5 bases). V was trimmed by 0 bases and J by 1 base, leaving 14 bases between them. The CDR3 is 17 residues long. The germline V gene has CDR1 SGHDN and CDR2 FVKESK.

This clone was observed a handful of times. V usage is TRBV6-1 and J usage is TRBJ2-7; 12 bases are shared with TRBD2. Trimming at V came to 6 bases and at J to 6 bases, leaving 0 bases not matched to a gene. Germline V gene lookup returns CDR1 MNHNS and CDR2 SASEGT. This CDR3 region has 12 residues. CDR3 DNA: TGTGCCAGCAGGACTAGCGGGAGCGAGCAGTACTTC. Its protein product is CASRTSGSEQYF.

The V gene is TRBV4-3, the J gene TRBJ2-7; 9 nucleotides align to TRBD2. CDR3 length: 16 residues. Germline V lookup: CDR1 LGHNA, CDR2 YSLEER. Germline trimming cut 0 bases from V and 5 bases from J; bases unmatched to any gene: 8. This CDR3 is CASSQEISGSRHEQYF. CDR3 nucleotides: TGCGCCAGCAGCCAAGAAATTAGCGGGAGTCGCCACGAGCAGTACTTC.

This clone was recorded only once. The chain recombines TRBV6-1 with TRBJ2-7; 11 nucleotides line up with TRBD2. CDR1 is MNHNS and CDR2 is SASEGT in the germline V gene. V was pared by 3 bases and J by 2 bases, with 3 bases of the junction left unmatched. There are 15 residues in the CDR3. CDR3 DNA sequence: TGTGCCAGCAGTGACGGGACTAGCGGCACCTACGAGCAGTACTTC. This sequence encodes CASSDGTSGTYEQYF.

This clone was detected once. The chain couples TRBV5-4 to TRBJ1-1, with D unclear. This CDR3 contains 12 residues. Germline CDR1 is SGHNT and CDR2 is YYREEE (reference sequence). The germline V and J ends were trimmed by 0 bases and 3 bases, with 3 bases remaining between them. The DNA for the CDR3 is TGTGCCAGCAGCTTGGCAGACACTGAAGCTTTCTTT. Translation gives CASSLADTEAFF.

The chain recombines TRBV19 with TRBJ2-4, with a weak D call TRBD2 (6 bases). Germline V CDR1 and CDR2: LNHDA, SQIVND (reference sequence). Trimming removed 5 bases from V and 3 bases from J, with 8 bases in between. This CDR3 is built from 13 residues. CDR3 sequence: CASSQEGKNIQYF. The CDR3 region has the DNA TGTGCCAGTAGTCAGGAGGGCAAAAACATTCAGTACTTC.

The CDR3 loop reads CASSQAIRLAKNIQYF. The DNA of the CDR3 is TGCGCCAGCAGTCAAGCCATCAGACTAGCCAAAAACATTCAGTACTTC. The J gene is TRBJ2-4, the V gene TRBV23-1; D unclear. TRBV23-1 is an open reading frame whose function is uncertain. Trimming removed 2 bases from V and 0 bases from J, with 11 bases in between. This CDR3 contains 16 residues.

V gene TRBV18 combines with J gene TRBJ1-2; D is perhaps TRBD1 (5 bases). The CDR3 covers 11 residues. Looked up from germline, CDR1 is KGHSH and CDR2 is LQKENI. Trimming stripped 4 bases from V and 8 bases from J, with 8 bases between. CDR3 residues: CASSQGLGYTF. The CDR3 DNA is TGTGCCAGCTCACAGGGGTTGGGCTACACCTTC.

This CDR3 reads CASSRTGGTEAFF. The CDR3 nucleotides read TGTGCCAGCAGCCGGACAGGGGGCACTGAAGCTTTCTTT. This chain links TRBV11-2 with TRBJ1-1; 10 bases line up with TRBD1. Germline CDR1 and CDR2: SGHAT and FQNNGV. The junction had 1 base not matched to a gene; V was cut back by 5 bases and J by 4 bases. The CDR3 has 13 residues.

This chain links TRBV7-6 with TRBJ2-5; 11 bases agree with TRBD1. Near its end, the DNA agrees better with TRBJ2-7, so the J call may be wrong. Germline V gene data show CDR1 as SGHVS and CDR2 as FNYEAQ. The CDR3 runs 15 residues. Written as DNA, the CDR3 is TGTGCCAGCAGCCCGGACAGGGGGCGCATTAACGAGCAGTACTTC. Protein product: CASSPDRGRINEQYF.

CDR3 residues: CASSDDPRREAFF. As DNA, the CDR3 is TGTGCCAGCAGTGATGATCCGCGGCGAGAAGCTTTCTTT. This chain connects TRBV2 to TRBJ1-1; unclear D gene. This CDR3 has 13 residues. Germline-derived CDR1 and CDR2 are SNHLY and FYNNEI. Trimming cost V 3 bases and J 8 bases, with 13 bases left between them.

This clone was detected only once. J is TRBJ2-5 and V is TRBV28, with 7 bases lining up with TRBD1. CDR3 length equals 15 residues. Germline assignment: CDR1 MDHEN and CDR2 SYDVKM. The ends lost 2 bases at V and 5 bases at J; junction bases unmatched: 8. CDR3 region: CASSLILGTVETQYF. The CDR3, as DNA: TGTGCCAGCAGTTTAATTTTAGGGACAGTGGAGACCCAGTACTTC.

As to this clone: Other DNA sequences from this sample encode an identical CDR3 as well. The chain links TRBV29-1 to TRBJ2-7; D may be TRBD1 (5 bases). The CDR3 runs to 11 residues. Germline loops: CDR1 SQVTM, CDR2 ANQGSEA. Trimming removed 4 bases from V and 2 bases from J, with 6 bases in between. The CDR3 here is CSVGTTYEQYF. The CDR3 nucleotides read TGCAGCGTTGGGACAACCTACGAGCAGTACTTC.

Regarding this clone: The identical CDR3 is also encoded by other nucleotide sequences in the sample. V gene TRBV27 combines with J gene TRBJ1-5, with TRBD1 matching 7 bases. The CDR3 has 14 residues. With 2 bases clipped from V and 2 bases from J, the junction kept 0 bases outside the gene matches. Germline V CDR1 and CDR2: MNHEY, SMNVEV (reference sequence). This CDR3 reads CASSLTGGNQPQHF. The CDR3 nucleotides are TGTGCCAGCAGTTTAACAGGGGGCAATCAGCCCCAGCATTTT.

The CDR3 region is CASSVLAGGPDTQYF. CDR3 in DNA: TGTGCCAGCAGTGTTCTAGCGGGAGGGCCAGATACGCAGTATTTT. The V and J genes are TRBV6-4 and TRBJ2-3; 12 positions agree with TRBD2. This CDR3 has 15 residues. Germline V gene sequence: CDR1 MRHNA, CDR2 SNTAGT. V lost 4 bases, J lost 4 bases, and 3 bases stayed unmatched.

The CDR3 loop is CASSGTGGAYNSPLHF. The CDR3 DNA sequence: TGTGCCAGCAGCGGGACAGGGGGCGCCTATAATTCACCCCTCCACTTT. The rearrangement joins TRBV7-2 to TRBJ1-6, with 12 bases aligning to TRBD1. V was pared by 5 bases and J by 2 bases, with 1 base of the junction left unmatched. The CDR3 covers 16 residues. Looked up from germline, CDR1 is SGHTA and CDR2 is FQGNSA.

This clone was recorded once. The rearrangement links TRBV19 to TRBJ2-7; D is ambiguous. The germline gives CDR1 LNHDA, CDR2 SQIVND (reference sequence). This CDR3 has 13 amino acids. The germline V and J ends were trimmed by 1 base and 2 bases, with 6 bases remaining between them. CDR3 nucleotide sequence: TGTGCCAGTAGTATAGGATCCCCCTACGAGCAGTACTTC. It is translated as CASSIGSPYEQYF.

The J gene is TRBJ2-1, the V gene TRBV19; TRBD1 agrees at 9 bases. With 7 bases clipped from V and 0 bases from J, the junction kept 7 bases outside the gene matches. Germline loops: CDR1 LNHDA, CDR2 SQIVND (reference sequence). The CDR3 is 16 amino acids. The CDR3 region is CASTEDRGRSYNEQFF. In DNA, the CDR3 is TGTGCCAGTACCGAGGACAGGGGCCGCTCCTACAATGAGCAGTTCTTC.

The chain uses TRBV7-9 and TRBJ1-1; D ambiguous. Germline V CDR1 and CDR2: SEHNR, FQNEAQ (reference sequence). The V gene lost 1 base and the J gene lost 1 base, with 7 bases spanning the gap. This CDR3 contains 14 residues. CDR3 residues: CASSLGATNTEAFF. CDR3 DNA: TGTGCCAGCAGCTTAGGGGCCACGAACACTGAAGCTTTCTTT.

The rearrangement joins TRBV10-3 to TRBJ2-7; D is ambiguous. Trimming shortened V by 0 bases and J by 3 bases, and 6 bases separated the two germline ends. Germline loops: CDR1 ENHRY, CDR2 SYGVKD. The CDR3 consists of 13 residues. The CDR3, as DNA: TGTGCCATCAGTGAGTCAGGCTACTACGAGCAGTACTTC. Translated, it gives CAISESGYYEQYF.